The subject of this entry is one TCR beta chain. Between the trimmed V and J ends, which lost 0 bases and 0 bases, there was a span of 15 bases. The CDR3 sequence is 18 residues long. Per the germline V gene, CDR1 is KGHSH and CDR2 is LQKENI. The TCR beta repertoire was assessed by survey-level immunoSEQ sequencing. Sequenced by immunoSEQ multiplex PCR; TCRdb stores in-frame clones only, minus some. Of under 90,000 clones detected, about 93% appear once; the ten largest clones hold around 4.5%. The chain uses TRBV18 and TRBJ1-3; a weak D match, TRBD1 (5 bases). This clonotype originated in a man between 35 and 55 years old with rheumatoid arthritis. Material for sequencing was PBMCs. The CDR3 DNA reads TGTGCCAGCTCACCACCGGGTGCCCCAGGGCTCTCTGGAAACACCATATATTTT. Translation: CASSPPGAPGLSGNTIYF.